In this sample, the clone carrying this T cell receptor beta chain turned up a few times. The source of the sample is a study of blood T cell repertoires in COVID-19. About the research overall: Spain, Italy and the United States supplied samples that represented acute and convalescent COVID-19. PBMCs, B-cell-depleted T cells, or T cells provided the cDNA or gDNA that made up the material.

Losses at the gene ends were 1 base for V and 6 bases for J; bases not matched to a gene: 9. The CDR3 has 15 amino acids. Per germline, CDR1 SGHRS and CDR2 YFSETQ. As originally analysed: Estimation of nucleated cell counts relied on the amplification of reference gene primers. Clones were sequenced by immunoSEQ multiplex PCR, and TCRdb holds only the in-frame ones, with some missing. Clone size and the V and J calls come from that table; the DNA yielded D and trimming. This sample yields fewer than 300,000 clones, of which 84% are seen a single time; around 9.2% belongs to the top ten. The sample consisted of peripheral blood. The clonotype originates from a human donor in a cohort sampled during active COVID-19. V usage is TRBV5-1 and J usage is TRBJ2-7; 8 positions match TRBD2. The CDR3 loop is CASSLRSGRAGEQYF. CDR3 DNA sequence: TGCGCCAGCAGCTTGAGGTCCGGGAGGGCGGGCGAGCAGTACTTC.